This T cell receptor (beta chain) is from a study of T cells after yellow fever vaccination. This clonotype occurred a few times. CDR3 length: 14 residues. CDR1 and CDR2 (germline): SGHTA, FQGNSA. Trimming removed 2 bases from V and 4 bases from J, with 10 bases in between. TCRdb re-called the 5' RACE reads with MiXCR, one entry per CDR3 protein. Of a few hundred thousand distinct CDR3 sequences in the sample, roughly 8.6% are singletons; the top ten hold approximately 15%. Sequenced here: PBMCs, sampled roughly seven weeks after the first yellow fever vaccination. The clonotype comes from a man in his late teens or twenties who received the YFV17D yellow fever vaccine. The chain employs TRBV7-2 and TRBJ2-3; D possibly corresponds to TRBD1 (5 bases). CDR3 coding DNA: TGTGCCAGCAGCTTATCCAGGGCCCCAGATACGCAGTATTTT. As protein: CASSLSRAPDTQYF.